The 22 T cell receptor beta chains below come from one sample, sequenced in a study of blood T cell repertoires in COVID-19. Libraries were prepared by immunoSEQ multiplex PCR; TCRdb keeps only in-frame clonotypes and omits some of them. The sample shows approximately 65,000 clones, roughly 80% of them seen only once. The sample comprised PBMCs or T cells enriched from blood (not recorded which). The source of these receptors is a woman aged 40 to 50 with acute COVID-19.

On this clone: Other DNA sequences within the sample encode an identical CDR3. J is TRBJ2-3 and V is TRBV28; tentative D call: TRBD2 (6 bases). The CDR3 loop spans 15 amino acids. CDR1 MDHEN and CDR2 SYDVKM come from the germline V gene. Trimming took off 4 bases at V and 1 base at J, with 12 bases between the two ends. The CDR3 reads CASSSRRGGTDTQYF. CDR3 nucleotides: TGTGCCAGCAGTTCGCGGAGGGGAGGCACAGATACGCAGTATTTT.

The chain recombines TRBV24-1 with TRBJ2-3; D unclear. This CDR3 is built from 16 residues. Germline loops: CDR1 KGHDR, CDR2 SFDVKD. V was clipped by 4 bases and J by 0 bases, with 13 bases between them. The CDR3 DNA is TGTGCCACCAGTGACCTAGACGGATACAGCACAGATACGCAGTATTTT. This codes for CATSDLDGYSTDTQYF.

The chain employs TRBV19 and TRBJ1-1; D is perhaps TRBD1 (6 bases). Deletions cut 3 bases from V and 1 base from J, with 12 bases between. The CDR3 length is 15 residues. Per germline, CDR1 LNHDA and CDR2 SQIVND (reference sequence). The CDR3 protein is CASSIYRARNTEAFF. The DNA of the CDR3 is TGTGCCAGTAGTATTTACAGGGCTCGGAACACTGAAGCTTTCTTT.

J is TRBJ2-3 and V is TRBV5-1, with 7 bases identical to TRBD2. Per the germline V gene, CDR1 is SGHRS and CDR2 is YFSETQ. The J segment lost 3 bases and the V segment lost 0 bases, leaving 10 bases of the junction unmatched. The CDR3 has 17 amino acids. In nucleotides, the CDR3 is TGCGCCAGCAGCTTGGCCCCCTCGCGGGGGAGGACAGATACGCAGTATTTT. Translated: CASSLAPSRGRTDTQYF. The complete variable domain, with remaining parts taken from reference TRBV5-1 and TRBJ2-3, reads KAGVTQTPRYLIKTRGQQVTLSCSPISGHRSVSWYQQTPGQGLQFLFEYFSETQRNKGNFPGRFSGRQFSNSRSEMNVSTLELGDSALYLCASSLAPSRGRTDTQYFGPGTRLTVL.

The chain uses TRBV27 and TRBJ2-1; D is perhaps TRBD1 (5 bases). CDR3 length: 13 residues. Trimming removed 6 bases from V and 8 bases from J, with 14 bases in between. Germline V lookup: CDR1 MNHEY, CDR2 SMNVEV (reference sequence). The chain's CDR3 is CASSSQALDEQFF. CDR3 coding DNA: TGTGCCAGCAGCTCACAGGCCTTGGATGAGCAGTTCTTC.

The CDR3 DNA reads TGTGCCAGAAGCCGCTGGCAGACTGGAAACACCATATATTTT. Protein sequence: CARSRWQTGNTIYF. The chain carries TRBV7-5 and TRBJ1-3; the table gives TRBD1 as D, unverified against the DNA. TRBV7-5 corresponds to a pseudogene. The CDR3 covers 14 residues.

The chain joins TRBV27 to TRBJ2-2; 9 bases line up with TRBD1. Germline V gene sequence: CDR1 MNHEY, CDR2 SMNVEV (reference sequence). The CDR3 is made up of 15 amino acids. The V and J ends lost 5 bases and 4 bases, in that order; junction bases with no gene match: 5. The CDR3 DNA reads TGTGCCAGCAGTGTAACAGGGGGCTTCACCGGGGAGCTGTTTTTT. Translated, it gives CASSVTGGFTGELFF.

CDR3 residues: CASSGGRNTEAFF. For the CDR3, the DNA is TGTGCCAGCAGTGGGGGGAGAAACACTGAAGCTTTCTTT. The chain has TRBV6-6 and TRBJ1-1; tentative D call: TRBD1 (5 bases). CDR1 is MNHNY and CDR2 is SVGAGI in the germline V gene (reference sequence). CDR3 size: 13 residues. Between the trimmed V and J ends, which lost 5 bases and 2 bases, there was a span of 9 bases.

The CDR3 spells CASSPPSGLAGANEQFF. The CDR3 DNA reads as TGTGCCAGCAGTCCCCCCTCGGGACTAGCGGGAGCCAATGAGCAGTTCTTC. The V gene is TRBV27, the J gene TRBJ2-1; 14 positions agree with TRBD2. The CDR3 has 17 residues. CDR1 is MNHEY, CDR2 SMNVEV, per germline (reference sequence). With 5 bases clipped from V and 6 bases from J, the junction kept 9 bases outside the gene matches.

The chain carries TRBV19 and TRBJ1-1; 7 positions match TRBD1. Germline values: CDR1 LNHDA, CDR2 SQIVND (reference sequence). J was trimmed by 11 bases and V by 9 bases; bases with no gene match: 12. The CDR3 has 12 residues. CDR3 residues: CASLEGQGDAFF. The CDR3 nucleotides read TGTGCCAGCCTTGAGGGCCAGGGGGACGCTTTCTTT.

This clone was seen a handful of times. The chain employs TRBV6-1 and TRBJ2-7; a possible D gene is TRBD2 (5 bases). V was cut by 6 bases and J by 3 bases, with 12 bases left in between. The CDR3 is made up of 13 amino acids. Germline V gives CDR1 MNHNS, CDR2 SASEGT. In DNA, the CDR3 is TGTGCCAGCAGCCCCCCGGGGAACTACGAGCAGTACGTC. Translated: CASSPPGNYEQYV.

This chain connects TRBV15 to TRBJ2-7; D ambiguous. Germline lookup yields CDR1 LNHNV and CDR2 YYDKDF (reference sequence). Trimming cost V 0 bases and J 2 bases, with 5 bases left between them. This CDR3 has 13 residues. The DNA for the CDR3 is TGTGCCACCAGCAGAGATCCGGCCTACGAGCAGTACTTC. Its translation: CATSRDPAYEQYF.

The V call is TRBV27, the J call TRBJ2-7; 8 nucleotides agree with TRBD1. Germline V CDR1 and CDR2: MNHEY, SMNVEV (reference sequence). J lost 6 bases, V lost 0 bases, and 4 bases had no gene match. This CDR3 is built from 14 residues. The CDR3 reads CASSLSAGGGEQYF. The CDR3 DNA sequence: TGTGCCAGCAGTTTATCTGCAGGGGGCGGCGAGCAGTACTTC.

V is TRBV5-6 and J is TRBJ2-1; unclear D gene. CDR3 length: 11 amino acids. With 9 bases removed from V and 7 bases from J, the gap between germline ends came to 11 bases. CDR1 SGHDT and CDR2 YYEEEE come from the germline V gene. The CDR3 nucleotides are TGTGCCACCTCCGGCGGTAATGAGCAGTTCTTC. This translates into CATSGGNEQFF.

This clone was found once. V gene TRBV2 combines with J gene TRBJ1-5; D call uncertain. Trimming removed 5 bases at V and 2 bases at J, with 10 bases between. In germline, CDR1 is SNHLY, CDR2 FYNNEI. The CDR3 extends over 14 amino acids. The CDR3, as DNA: TGTGCCAGCAGTAGTACTTACGGCAATCAGCCCCAGCATTTT. Protein product: CASSSTYGNQPQHF.

This clone was detected only a few times. The chain recombines TRBV5-4 with TRBJ1-1; D possibly corresponds to TRBD1 (6 bases). Germline V gene sequence: CDR1 SGHNT, CDR2 YYREEE (reference sequence). This CDR3 comprises 15 residues. V was cut by 5 bases and J by 1 base, with 15 bases left in between. CDR3 nucleotide sequence: TGTGCCAGCAGATTAGGAACAGGGACGAACACTGAAGCTTTCTTT. It codes for CASRLGTGTNTEAFF.

In this sample, this clone turned up once. J is TRBJ1-2 and V is TRBV2; 8 nucleotides align to TRBD1. The CDR3 length is 15 residues. In germline, CDR1 is SNHLY, CDR2 FYNNEI. The V gene end was trimmed by 6 bases and the J gene end by 1 base; junction bases not matched to a gene: 7. CDR3 amino acids: CASSLGQGVNYGYTF. In DNA, the CDR3 is TGTGCCAGCAGCCTCGGACAGGGCGTTAACTATGGCTACACCTTC.

V usage is TRBV28 and J usage is TRBJ2-6; 9 bases agree with TRBD1. This CDR3 spans 20 amino acids. Germline-derived CDR1 and CDR2 are MDHEN and SYDVKM. V dropped 5 bases and J dropped 0; count of bases not matched to a gene: 14. In nucleotides, the CDR3 is TGTGCCAGCAGTCCCGGACAGGGGTATTACCCCGACTCTGGGGCCAACGTCCTGACTTTC. It codes for CASSPGQGYYPDSGANVLTF.

This clone was observed a handful of times. CDR3 protein: CASSFPSGTGGSYEQYF. The CDR3 region has the DNA TGTGCCAGCAGTTTCCCCTCCGGGACAGGGGGTTCCTACGAGCAGTACTTC. The chain employs TRBV28 and TRBJ2-7; 11 bases are a match to TRBD1. CDR3 length: 17 residues. With V trimmed by 3 bases and J by 1 base, 8 bases remained unmatched. From germline, CDR1 is MDHEN and CDR2 SYDVKM. The full variable domain, with the rest looked up from reference TRBV28 and TRBJ2-7, is DVKVTQSSRYLVKRTGEKVFLECVQDMDHENMFWYRQDPGLGLRLIYFSYDVKMKEKGDIPEGYSVSREKKERFSLILESASTNQTSMYLCASSFPSGTGGSYEQYFGPGTRLTVT.

This chain links TRBV19 with TRBJ1-2, with D maybe TRBD1 (5 bases). The CDR3 has 12 amino acids. Germline V gives CDR1 LNHDA, CDR2 SQIVND (reference sequence). Trimming cost V 3 bases and J 7 bases, with 9 bases left between them. The CDR3 spells CASSIQGAGYTF. The CDR3 bases are TGTGCCAGTAGTATCCAGGGTGCTGGCTACACCTTC.

In this sample, this clone turned up a few times. This chain uses TRBV16 with TRBJ1-2; TRBD1 is a possible D gene (6 bases). The CDR3 has 15 amino acids. The V gene's germline CDR1 is KGHSY and CDR2 FQNENV. V was clipped by 4 bases and J by 2 bases, with 14 bases between them. The CDR3 region is CASSRNPTGNYGYTF. The CDR3 bases are TGTGCCAGCAGCCGAAATCCCACAGGGAACTATGGCTACACCTTC.

V gene TRBV28 combines with J gene TRBJ1-1; 7 bases line up with TRBD1. Germline V CDR1 and CDR2: MDHEN, SYDVKM. Trimming at V came to 6 bases and at J to 12 bases, leaving 10 bases not matched to a gene. The CDR3 runs to 12 residues. CDR3 loop: CASRPGQRTSFF. CDR3 coding DNA: TGTGCCAGCAGACCGGGACAGCGAACCTCTTTCTTT.